Below, one T cell receptor beta chain is given with its context. No antigen is known for it. Pooling covered second doses at about 4 or about 12 weeks. This sample is drawn from a study of T cell responses to AZD1222 COVID-19 vaccine. The repertoire was sequenced with immunoSEQ multiplex PCR; TCRdb's copy has only in-frame clones and lacks some. The sample includes 99,000 or so clones, roughly nine tenths of them seen just once. Study-wide results and caveats: Breadth and depth of Spike-specific TCRs rose after two AZD1222 doses. Repertoires were collected only later (after the peak T cell response had occurred). Donors, mostly white British, included more females; clonal diversity was possibly underestimated.

Trimming pared 6 bases from V and 3 bases from J, leaving 18 bases between. CDR1 and CDR2 (germline): MNHNY, SVGAGI (reference sequence). The CDR3 runs 16 residues. This sequence originates from an adult who received the AZD1222 COVID-19 vaccine. This chain connects TRBV6-6 to TRBJ2-1; weak D call: TRBD2 (6 bases). The input for sequencing was peripheral blood, taken 28 days after the second AZD1222 dose. Here the CDR3 reads CASRTRAGPNYNEQFF. As DNA, the CDR3 is TGTGCCAGCAGAACTCGGGCGGGACCTAACTACAATGAGCAGTTCTTC.